This TCR beta chain was documented in a study of T cell responses to AZD1222 COVID-19 vaccine. Study-level results: The span of vaccine-associated CD4 TCRs extended across spike, with dominance at 160-218 and 743-854.

As regards this clone: Its antigen is not identified.

TCRdb's copy holds only in-frame clones and misses some; the assay was immunoSEQ multiplex PCR. The data hold about 140,000 clones, with 75% to 95% observed a single time. The CDR3 contains 15 residues. Sequenced here: peripheral blood, sampled on day 0 of AZD1222 vaccination. The chain has TRBV21-1 and TRBJ2-5; the D call in the table, TRBD2, was not verified against the DNA. TRBV21-1 is recorded as a pseudogene. The sequence came from an adult in good health. For the CDR3, the DNA is TGTGCCAGCAGCACGGGGGACGGGTCCAAAGGGACCCAGTACTTC. Translation gives CASSTGDGSKGTQYF.